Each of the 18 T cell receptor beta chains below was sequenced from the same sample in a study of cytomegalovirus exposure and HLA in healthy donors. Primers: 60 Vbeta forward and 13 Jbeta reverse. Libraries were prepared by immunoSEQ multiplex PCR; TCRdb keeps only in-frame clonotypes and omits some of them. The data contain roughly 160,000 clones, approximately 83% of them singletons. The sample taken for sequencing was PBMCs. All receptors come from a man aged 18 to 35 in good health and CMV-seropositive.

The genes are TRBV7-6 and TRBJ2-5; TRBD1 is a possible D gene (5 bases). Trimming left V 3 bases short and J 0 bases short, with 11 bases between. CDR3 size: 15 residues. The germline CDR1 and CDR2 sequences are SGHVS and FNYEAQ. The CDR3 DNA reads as TGTGCCAGCAGCTTGACAGATCTATACCAAGAGACCCAGTACTTC. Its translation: CASSLTDLYQETQYF. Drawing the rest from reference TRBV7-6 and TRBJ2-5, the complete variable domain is GAGVSQSPRYKVTKRGQDVALRCDPISGHVSLYWYRQALGQGPEFLTYFNYEAQQDKSGLPNDRFSAERPEGSISTLTIQRTEQRDSAMYRCASSLTDLYQETQYFGPGTRLLVL.

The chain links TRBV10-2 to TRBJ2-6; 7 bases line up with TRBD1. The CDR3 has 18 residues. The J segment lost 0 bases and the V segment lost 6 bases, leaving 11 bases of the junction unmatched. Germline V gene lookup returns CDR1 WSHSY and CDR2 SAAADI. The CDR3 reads CASRPILTGTSGANVLTF. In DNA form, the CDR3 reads TGCGCCAGCAGGCCCATATTGACAGGGACCTCTGGGGCCAACGTCCTGACTTTC.

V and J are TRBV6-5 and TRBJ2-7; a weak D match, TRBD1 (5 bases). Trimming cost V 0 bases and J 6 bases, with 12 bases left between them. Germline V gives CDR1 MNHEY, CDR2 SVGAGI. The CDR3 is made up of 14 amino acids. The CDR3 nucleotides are TGTGCCAGCAGTTACTCAGCTGACAGATGCGAGCAGTACTTC. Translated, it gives CASSYSADRCEQYF.

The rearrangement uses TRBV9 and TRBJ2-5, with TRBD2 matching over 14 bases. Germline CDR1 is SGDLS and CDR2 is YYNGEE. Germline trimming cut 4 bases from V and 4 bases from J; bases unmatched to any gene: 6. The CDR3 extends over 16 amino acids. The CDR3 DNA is TGTGCCAGCAGCCGGGGACTAGCGGGGGTGGGAGAGACCCAGTACTTC. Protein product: CASSRGLAGVGETQYF.

Written as DNA, the CDR3 is TGTGCCAGCAGTTACTCGATTCAGAACATCGAGACCCAGTACTTC. Translated: CASSYSIQNIETQYF. The chain recombines TRBV6-5 with TRBJ2-5; D not resolved. This CDR3 has 15 residues. The V and J ends lost 0 bases and 5 bases respectively, with 13 bases between them. Germline V gene lookup returns CDR1 MNHEY and CDR2 SVGAGI.

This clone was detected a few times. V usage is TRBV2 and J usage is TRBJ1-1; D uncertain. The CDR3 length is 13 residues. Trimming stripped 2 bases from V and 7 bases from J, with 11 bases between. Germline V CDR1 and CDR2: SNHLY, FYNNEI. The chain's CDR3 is CASSEMGSVEAFF. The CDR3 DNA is TGTGCCAGCAGTGAAATGGGCAGTGTTGAAGCTTTCTTT.

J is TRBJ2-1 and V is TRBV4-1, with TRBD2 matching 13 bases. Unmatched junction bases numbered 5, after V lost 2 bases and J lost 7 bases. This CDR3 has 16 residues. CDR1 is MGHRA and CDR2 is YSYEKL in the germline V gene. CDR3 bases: TGCGCCAGCAGCCAACCGCGGACTAGCGGGGGTAATGAGCAGTTCTTC. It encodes CASSQPRTSGGNEQFF.

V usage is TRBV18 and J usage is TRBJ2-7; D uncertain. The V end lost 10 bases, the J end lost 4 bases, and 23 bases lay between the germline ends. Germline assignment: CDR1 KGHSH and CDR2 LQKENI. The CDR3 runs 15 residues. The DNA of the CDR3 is TGTGCCATCTTTTTCAAACAGAAGACGGCATACGAGCAGTACTTC. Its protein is CAIFFKQKTAYEQYF.

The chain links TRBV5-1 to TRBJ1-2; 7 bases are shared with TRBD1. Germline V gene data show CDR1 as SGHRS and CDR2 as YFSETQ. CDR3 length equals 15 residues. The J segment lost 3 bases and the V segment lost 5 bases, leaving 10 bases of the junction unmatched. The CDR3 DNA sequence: TGCGCCAGCAGGCGACGGGACAGTCGAGACTATGGCTACACCTTC. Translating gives CASRRRDSRDYGYTF.

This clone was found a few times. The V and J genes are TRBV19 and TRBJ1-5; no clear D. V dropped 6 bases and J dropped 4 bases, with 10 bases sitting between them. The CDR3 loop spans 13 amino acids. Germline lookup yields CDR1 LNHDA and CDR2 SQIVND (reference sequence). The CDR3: CASRINTNQPQHF. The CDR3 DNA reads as TGTGCCAGTAGAATTAACACAAATCAGCCCCAGCATTTT.

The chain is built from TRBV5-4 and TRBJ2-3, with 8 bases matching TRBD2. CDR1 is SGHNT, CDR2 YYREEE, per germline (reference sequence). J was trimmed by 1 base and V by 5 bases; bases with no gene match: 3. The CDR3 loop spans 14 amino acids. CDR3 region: CASRGLVGTDTQYF. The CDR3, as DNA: TGTGCCAGCAGGGGACTAGTGGGCACAGATACGCAGTATTTT.

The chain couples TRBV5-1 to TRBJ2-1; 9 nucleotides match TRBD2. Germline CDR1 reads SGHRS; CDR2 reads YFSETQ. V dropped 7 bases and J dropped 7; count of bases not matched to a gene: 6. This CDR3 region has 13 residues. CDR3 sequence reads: CASGAGGMNEQFF. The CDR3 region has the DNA TGCGCCAGCGGGGCGGGGGGGATGAATGAGCAGTTCTTC.

The CDR3 bases are TGTGCCAGCAGCCCACGGACGGGGACTGAAGCTTTCTTT. This gives the protein CASSPRTGTEAFF. The V gene is TRBV11-2, the J gene TRBJ1-1; D is uncertain. Germline V gives CDR1 SGHAT, CDR2 FQNNGV. There are 13 residues in the CDR3. V gave up 5 bases and J gave up 5 bases, with 12 bases separating them. Together with reference TRBV11-2 and TRBJ1-1, the CDR3 gives the full variable domain: EAGVAQSPRYKIIEKRQSVAFWCNPISGHATLYWYQQILGQGPKLLIQFQNNGVVDDSQLPKDRFSAERLKGVDSTLKIQPAKLEDSAVYLCASSPRTGTEAFFGQGTRLTVV.

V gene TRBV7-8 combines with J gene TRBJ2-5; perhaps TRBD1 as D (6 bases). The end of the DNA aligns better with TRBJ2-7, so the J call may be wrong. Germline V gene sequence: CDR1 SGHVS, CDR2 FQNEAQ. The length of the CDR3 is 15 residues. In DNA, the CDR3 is TGTGCCAGCAGCGGGGCCGGGACATACCACGGCGAGCAGTACTTC. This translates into CASSGAGTYHGEQYF.

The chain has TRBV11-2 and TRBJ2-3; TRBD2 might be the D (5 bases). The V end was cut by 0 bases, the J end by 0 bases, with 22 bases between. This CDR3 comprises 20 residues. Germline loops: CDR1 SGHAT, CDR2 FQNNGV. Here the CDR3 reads CASSLEVRGLLSLSTDTQYF. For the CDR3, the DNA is TGTGCCAGCAGCTTAGAGGTGCGTGGACTCCTTAGCCTCAGCACAGATACGCAGTATTTT.

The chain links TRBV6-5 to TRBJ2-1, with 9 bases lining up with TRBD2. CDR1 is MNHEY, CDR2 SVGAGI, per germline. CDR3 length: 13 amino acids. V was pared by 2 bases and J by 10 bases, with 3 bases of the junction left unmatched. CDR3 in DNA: TGTGCCAGCAGTTACGTCCTAGCGGGGGAGCAGTTCTTC. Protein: CASSYVLAGEQFF.

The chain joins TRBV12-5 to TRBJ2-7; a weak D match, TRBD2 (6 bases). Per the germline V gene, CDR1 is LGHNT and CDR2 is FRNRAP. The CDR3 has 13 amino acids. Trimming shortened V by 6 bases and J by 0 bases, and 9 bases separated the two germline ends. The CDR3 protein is CASGWRGSYEQYF. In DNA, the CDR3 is TGTGCTAGTGGCTGGCGGGGCTCCTACGAGCAGTACTTC.

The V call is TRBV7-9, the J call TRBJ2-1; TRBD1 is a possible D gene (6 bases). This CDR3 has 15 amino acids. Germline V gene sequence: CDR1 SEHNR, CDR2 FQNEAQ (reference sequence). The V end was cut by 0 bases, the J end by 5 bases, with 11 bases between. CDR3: CASSLAGTRDNEQFF. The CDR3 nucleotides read TGTGCCAGCAGCTTAGCCGGGACAAGGGACAATGAGCAGTTCTTC.